A single T cell receptor beta chain is shown here with its context. Its antigen is not known. The PCR used 60 Vbeta and 13 Jbeta primers. This table comes from immunoSEQ multiplex PCR, and its TCRdb copy is limited to in-frame clones, with some not included. The sample table includes under 100,000 clones. V shed 2 bases and J 3 bases; nucleotides not matched to a gene: 4. In germline, CDR1 is MNHNS, CDR2 SASEGT. The CDR3 loop spans 14 amino acids. The data derive from a study of cytomegalovirus exposure and HLA in healthy donors. Regarding the study as a whole: In a later analysis, common viral pathogens appeared linked to several of the most significant clusters.

This clonotype was obtained from a man aged 25 to 45 in good health and CMV-seronegative. The rearrangement links TRBV6-1 to TRBJ2-7; 7 nucleotides line up with TRBD2. The sequenced material came from PBMCs. The CDR3 region is CASSEWGGGYEQYF. The CDR3 coding sequence is TGTGCCAGCAGTGAATGGGGGGGTGGCTACGAGCAGTACTTC.